This T cell receptor (beta chain) was found in a study of control samples from healthy donors and cancer patients. The CDR3 length is 13 residues. The V end lost 5 bases, the J end lost 6 bases, and 14 bases lay between the germline ends. CDR1 SGHRS and CDR2 YFSETQ come from the germline V gene. The data were produced by immunoSEQ multiplex PCR, yet TCRdb's version contains in-frame clones alone and is incomplete. The sample consists of 15,000 to 20,000 clones, about 86% of them appearing once. V gene TRBV5-1 combines with J gene TRBJ1-1; D is uncertain. This TCR came from a woman in her sixties or seventies with colorectal cancer. The sequenced material came from PBMCs. Here the CDR3 DNA reads TGCGCCAGCAGGGATCTCGCAGGCGCTGAAGCTTTCTTT. Translating it yields CASRDLAGAEAFF.